This entry lists 26 T cell receptor beta chains sequenced from one sample in a study of shared clonotypes between healthy human individuals. It was CD45RO-negative cells, positively selected for CCR7, that made up naive CD8 cells, with terminally differentiated effector memory CD45RA+ cells excluded. TCRdb's table, derived via immunoSEQ multiplex PCR, lists solely in-frame clones and lacks some. This sample has 2 million to 2.5 million clones, with 85% to 95% found just once. The material sequenced was naive CD8+ T cells from PBMCs. These receptors were obtained from a man between 18 and 35 years old in good health. Some clones in this sample may be carry-over from other donors' samples.

The rearrangement joins TRBV25-1 to TRBJ2-3; a weak D match, TRBD1 (6 bases). The CDR3 length is 14 residues. Germline-derived CDR1 and CDR2 are MGHDK and SYGVNS. V lost 5 bases and J lost 0, with 9 bases in between. The CDR3 nucleotides are TGTGCCAGCAGTCTAACAGGGAGCACAGATACGCAGTATTTT. Protein: CASSLTGSTDTQYF. The full variable domain, in which reference TRBV25-1 and TRBJ2-3 provide the parts outside the CDR3, is EADIYQTPRYLVIGTGKKITLECSQTMGHDKMYWYQQDPGMELHLIHYSYGVNSTEKGDLSSESTVSRIRTEHFPLTLESARPSHTSQYLCASSLTGSTDTQYFGPGTRLTVL.

The chain is built from TRBV15 and TRBJ2-2; D might be TRBD2 (6 bases). The V gene's germline CDR1 is LNHNV and CDR2 YYDKDF (reference sequence). Trimming pared 1 base from V and 3 bases from J, leaving 12 bases between. The CDR3 sequence is 16 residues long. For the CDR3, the DNA is TGTGCCACCAGCAGAGGTAGGGGACTGGACACCGGGGAGCTGTTTTTT. This codes for CATSRGRGLDTGELFF.

The genes are TRBV15 and TRBJ1-1; D uncertain. From germline, CDR1 is LNHNV and CDR2 YYDKDF (reference sequence). V was shortened by 1 base and J by 5 bases, with 14 bases between the two germline ends. This CDR3 region has 15 residues. The CDR3 region has the DNA TGTGCCACCAGCAGAGTTGAGGGCGGCTTTACTGAAGCTTTCTTT. This sequence encodes CATSRVEGGFTEAFF.

The V gene is TRBV28, the J gene TRBJ1-5; TRBD1 is a possible D gene (5 bases). V shed 1 base and J shed 9 bases, with 19 bases lying between them. The germline V gene encodes CDR1 MDHEN and CDR2 SYDVKM. The CDR3 consists of 16 residues. The CDR3 sequence: CASSLSGGVPFRPQHF. The CDR3 coding sequence is TGTGCCAGCAGTTTATCGGGGGGGGTCCCCTTTAGGCCCCAGCATTTT.

CDR3 DNA: TGTGCCAGCAGTCCACCCCCCGGCAGGACAAACTATGGCTACACCTTC. Its translation is CASSPPPGRTNYGYTF. The chain is built from TRBV27 and TRBJ1-2; D possibly corresponds to TRBD1 (5 bases). The ends were cut back, 5 bases at V and 2 bases at J, with 18 bases in the middle. CDR1 MNHEY and CDR2 SMNVEV come from the germline V gene (reference sequence). This CDR3 is built from 16 residues.

The chain couples TRBV4-3 to TRBJ2-1, with no clear D. V was cut by 0 bases and J by 12 bases, with 21 bases left in between. Germline V gives CDR1 LGHNA, CDR2 YSLEER. This CDR3 has 16 residues. CDR3 amino acids: CASSQDRDHPDDGQFF. As DNA, the CDR3 is TGCGCCAGCAGCCAAGATAGGGATCACCCGGATGATGGGCAGTTCTTC.

In regard to this clone: It may be a read error: a sequence one base away is much more abundant. Other DNA sequences from this sample encode an identical CDR3 as well. The genes are TRBV5-4 and TRBJ2-7; D is undetermined. Germline CDR1 SGHNT, CDR2 YYREEE (reference sequence). CDR3 length: 11 amino acids. Trimming cost V 5 bases and J 1 base, with 4 bases left between them. The DNA for the CDR3 is TGTGCCAGCAGTAATTCCTACGAGCAGTACTTC. Its protein product is CASSNSYEQYF.

This chain links TRBV19 with TRBJ2-1; D might be TRBD2 (6 bases). CDR3 length: 14 amino acids. The V end lost 4 bases, the J end lost 14 bases, and 21 bases lay between the germline ends. The germline gives CDR1 LNHDA, CDR2 SQIVND (reference sequence). The CDR3 region has the DNA TGTGCCAGTAGTACTTCGGGACTCCTGGGGGGTGAGTTCTTC. Translated: CASSTSGLLGGEFF.

This chain uses TRBV2 with TRBJ1-3; unclear D gene. With 5 bases removed from V and 2 bases from J, the gap between germline ends came to 10 bases. Germline V gene lookup returns CDR1 SNHLY and CDR2 FYNNEI. This CDR3 region has 14 residues. CDR3 residues: CASSRTLPGNTIYF. The CDR3 DNA follows: TGTGCCAGCAGTCGGACCCTCCCTGGAAACACCATATATTTT.

The gene calls are TRBV6-5 and TRBJ2-1, with TRBD2 identical over 9 bases. The germline V gene encodes CDR1 MNHEY and CDR2 SVGAGI. The CDR3 consists of 13 residues. V lost 7 bases and J lost 6; bases outside the gene matches: 4. CDR3: CASTGTSSNEQFF. The CDR3 DNA reads TGTGCCAGCACAGGGACTAGCAGCAATGAGCAGTTCTTC.

J is TRBJ2-4 and V is TRBV4-3; D may match TRBD1 or TRBD2 (5 bases each). Germline V gives CDR1 LGHNA, CDR2 YSLEER. Between the trimmed V and J ends, which lost 0 bases and 7 bases, there was a span of 13 bases. This CDR3 comprises 15 residues. CDR3 DNA: TGCGCCAGCAGCCAAGAGGTATCATGGGGGAACATTCAGTACTTC. Protein product: CASSQEVSWGNIQYF.

This chain connects TRBV19 to TRBJ1-5; D perhaps matches TRBD1 (6 bases). V was trimmed by 3 bases and J by 4 bases, leaving 13 bases between them. The CDR3 loop spans 15 amino acids. Germline-derived CDR1 and CDR2 are LNHDA and SQIVND (reference sequence). The CDR3 here is CASSIFAGVNQPQHF. The CDR3, as DNA: TGTGCCAGTAGTATTTTCGCAGGGGTTAATCAGCCCCAGCATTTT.

The rearrangement links TRBV27 to TRBJ2-7; D uncertain. V was shortened by 2 bases and J by 3 bases, with 11 bases between the two germline ends. The CDR3 runs to 14 residues. CDR1 is MNHEY, CDR2 SMNVEV, per germline (reference sequence). CDR3 loop: CASSLMGRLYEQYF. The CDR3 DNA is TGTGCCAGCAGTTTAATGGGCAGGCTCTACGAGCAGTACTTC.

V and J are TRBV27 and TRBJ2-5; unclear D gene. This CDR3 has 15 residues. Germline CDR1 reads MNHEY; CDR2 reads SMNVEV (reference sequence). The V and J ends lost 4 bases and 1 base respectively, with 13 bases between them. CDR3 bases: TGTGCCAGCAGTTCTCACCAGAGATTCCAAGAGACCCAGTACTTC. This gives the protein CASSSHQRFQETQYF.

The chain employs TRBV28 and TRBJ2-1, with D perhaps TRBD1 or TRBD2 (5 bases each). V gave up 3 bases and J gave up 7 bases, with 13 bases separating them. The CDR3 runs 14 residues. The germline gives CDR1 MDHEN, CDR2 SYDVKM. CDR3 residues: CASSLGDPRNEQFF. The CDR3 DNA reads as TGTGCCAGCAGTTTGGGGGACCCTCGAAATGAGCAGTTCTTC.

The chain combines TRBV7-9 with TRBJ1-2; TRBD1 matches at 9 bases. CDR3 length: 14 residues. CDR1 is SEHNR, CDR2 FQNEAQ, per germline (reference sequence). With 6 bases clipped from V and 4 bases from J, the junction kept 6 bases outside the gene matches. The CDR3 sequence: CASRGQGPPYGYTF. The CDR3, as DNA: TGTGCCAGCAGAGGACAGGGGCCCCCCTATGGCTACACCTTC.

The chain couples TRBV10-1 to TRBJ1-4; D not resolved. Trimming stripped 3 bases from V and 7 bases from J, with 12 bases between. Germline-derived CDR1 and CDR2 are WNHNN and SYGVQD (reference sequence). This CDR3 is 14 amino acids long. The CDR3 DNA sequence: TGCGCCAGCAGTGATGGCCGGGCCAGTGAAAAACTGTTTTTT. Translation: CASSDGRASEKLFF.

This clone was observed a handful of times. The chain has TRBV2 and TRBJ1-5; D unclear. This CDR3 has 13 amino acids. Germline loops: CDR1 SNHLY, CDR2 FYNNEI. V gave up 3 bases and J gave up 6 bases, with 9 bases separating them. The CDR3 here is CASSEYPFQPQHF. For the CDR3, the DNA is TGTGCCAGCAGTGAGTATCCGTTTCAGCCCCAGCATTTT.

The sample holds a few counts of this clone. The identical CDR3 is also encoded by other nucleotide sequences in the sample. The chain is built from TRBV4-3 and TRBJ1-2; a weak D match, TRBD1 (6 bases). Trimming took 0 bases from V and 4 from J, leaving 12 bases between them. CDR1 is LGHNA and CDR2 is YSLEER in the germline V gene. CDR3 length: 15 residues. CDR3 in amino acids: CASSQEVQGIYGYTF. CDR3 DNA: TGCGCCAGCAGCCAAGAAGTACAGGGAATCTATGGCTACACCTTC.

There are a few counts of this clone. Other DNA sequences in the sample encode the same CDR3. The V gene is TRBV5-4, the J gene TRBJ2-7; D call uncertain. The ends were cut back, 0 bases at V and 5 bases at J, with 3 bases in the middle. Per germline, CDR1 SGHNT and CDR2 YYREEE (reference sequence). This CDR3 has 11 residues. CDR3 sequence: CASSLGHEQYF. The CDR3 region has the DNA TGTGCCAGCAGCTTGGGTCACGAGCAGTACTTC.

CDR3 DNA sequence: TGCACCAGCAGCCAAGTTGGTAGCGGGGGCAAGCTAGCCAAAAACATTCAGTACTTC. The encoded protein is CTSSQVGSGGKLAKNIQYF. This chain connects TRBV1 to TRBJ2-4; the table's D call of TRBD2 was not tested on the DNA. TRBV1 constitutes a pseudogene. This CDR3 contains 19 residues.

In this sample, this clone turned up once. The same CDR3 can be traced to other DNA sequences in this sample. This sequence joins TRBV27 and TRBJ2-7; maybe TRBD2 (6 bases). V was pared by 2 bases and J by 1 base, with 9 bases between. CDR3 size: 14 residues. Germline V gene sequence: CDR1 MNHEY, CDR2 SMNVEV (reference sequence). CDR3 protein: CASSLAGPSYEQYF. The CDR3 bases are TGTGCCAGCAGTTTAGCGGGGCCGTCCTACGAGCAGTACTTC.

This clone was observed a single time. The CDR3 spells CASSPGGGSQETQYF. CDR3 nucleotide sequence: TGCGCCAGCAGCCCCGGCGGCGGGAGCCAAGAGACCCAGTACTTC. The rearrangement joins TRBV4-3 to TRBJ2-5, with 7 positions matching TRBD2. The trim removed 4 bases at V and 1 base at J, leaving 6 bases unmatched. Germline values: CDR1 LGHNA, CDR2 YSLEER. This CDR3 has 15 residues.

The chain joins TRBV7-9 to TRBJ2-3, with 12 bases matching TRBD2. Germline values: CDR1 SEHNR, CDR2 FQNEAQ (reference sequence). Trimming removed 7 bases from V and 4 bases from J; junction bases left unmatched: 12. This CDR3 comprises 17 residues. The CDR3 region is CASTPPSLAGGSDTQYF. CDR3 coding DNA: TGTGCCAGCACCCCGCCGTCACTAGCGGGAGGTTCAGATACGCAGTATTTT.

The V gene is TRBV7-9, the J gene TRBJ2-3; D may be TRBD1 (6 bases). In germline, CDR1 is SEHNR, CDR2 FQNEAQ (reference sequence). Trimming left V 6 bases short and J 2 bases short, with 15 bases between. The CDR3 extends over 15 amino acids. The CDR3 nucleotides read TGTGCCAGCAGAAGAGACAGGAGCAACACAGATACGCAGTATTTT. Its protein product is CASRRDRSNTDTQYF.

This chain uses TRBV4-2 with TRBJ2-1, with D possibly TRBD2 on 6 matching bases. From germline, CDR1 is LGHNA and CDR2 YNFKEQ. Trimming took 4 bases from V and 6 from J, leaving 16 bases between them. The CDR3 is 15 amino acids. The CDR3 region is CASSLPISGLNEQFF. In DNA, the CDR3 is TGTGCCAGCAGCCTCCCGATTAGCGGACTCAATGAGCAGTTCTTC.